The 28 T cell receptor beta chains below were found in one sample sequenced in a study of regulatory T cells in long-lasting Graves disease. iRepertoire HTBI primers and Arm-PCR of CDR3 regions built TCR beta libraries. TCRdb processed the multiplex PCR reads anew with MiXCR; each CDR3 protein has one entry. The sample has 400,000 to 500,000 distinct CDR3 sequences, under 25% seen once. Noted time point: persistent/refractory GD, antithyroid drugs over 5 years with positive TRAb. PBMCs were the source of the RNA used for TCR sequencing. The starting material was peripheral blood mononuclear cells (PBMCs), obtained when the disease was refractory, from a patient treated with antithyroid drugs. The receptors stem from a female donor with Graves disease.

The chain is built from TRBV20-1 and TRBJ2-7, with 9 bases matching TRBD2. V dropped 3 bases and J dropped 2; count of bases not matched to a gene: 8. Germline lookup yields CDR1 DFQATT and CDR2 SNEGSKA (reference sequence). The CDR3 covers 15 residues. CDR3 nucleotides: TGCAGTGCTAGTCCCCTGACTAGCGGCACCTACGAGCAGTACTTC. Its translation: CSASPLTSGTYEQYF.

This clonotype was recorded many times. The chain has TRBV3-1 and TRBJ2-5; 8 bases fit TRBD1. From germline, CDR1 is LGHDT and CDR2 YNNKEL (reference sequence). This CDR3 spans 15 amino acids. Germline trimming cut 0 bases from V and 3 bases from J; bases unmatched to any gene: 3. CDR3 DNA: TGTGCCAGCAGCCAAGAGTCAGGGGGCGAAGAGACCCAGTACTTC. It codes for CASSQESGGEETQYF.

This clonotype was detected ten times or more. This chain links TRBV18 with TRBJ2-7, with 7 bases identical to TRBD1. The CDR3 totals 14 residues. Germline CDR1 KGHSH, CDR2 LQKENI. The V and J ends lost 3 bases and 5 bases, in that order; junction bases with no gene match: 7. DNA for the CDR3: TGTGCCAGCTCACCCATAGACAGGGCACACGAGCAGTACTTC. Translating it yields CASSPIDRAHEQYF. The entire variable domain, with the rest obtained from reference TRBV18 and TRBJ2-7, is as follows: NAGVMQNPRHLVRRRGQEARLRCSPMKGHSHVYWYRQLPEEGLKFMVYLQKENIIDESGMPKERFSAEFPKEGPSILRIQQVVRGDSAAYFCASSPIDRAHEQYFGPGTRLTVT.

V usage is TRBV7-6 and J usage is TRBJ2-3, with D possibly matching TRBD2 (6 bases). Germline values: CDR1 SGHVS, CDR2 FNYEAQ. CDR3 size: 14 residues. With 5 bases removed from V and 4 bases from J, the gap between germline ends came to 13 bases. The CDR3 nucleotides are TGTGCCAGCAGCCCCGGGACTCGCTCAGATACGCAGTATTTT. It translates to CASSPGTRSDTQYF. The entire variable domain, with the rest obtained from reference TRBV7-6 and TRBJ2-3, is as follows: GAGVSQSPRYKVTKRGQDVALRCDPISGHVSLYWYRQALGQGPEFLTYFNYEAQQDKSGLPNDRFSAERPEGSISTLTIQRTEQRDSAMYRCASSPGTRSDTQYFGPGTRLTVL.

This clonotype was seen at least ten times. The chain couples TRBV28 to TRBJ2-5; 12 bases fit TRBD2. V trimming: 8 bases; J trimming: 2 bases; junction bases outside the gene matches: 6. CDR1 and CDR2 (germline): MDHEN, SYDVKM. The CDR3 length is 15 residues. CDR3 DNA: TGTGCCAGCTGCGGACTAGCGGGAAAACAAGAGACCCAGTACTTC. Encoded protein: CASCGLAGKQETQYF.

In this sample, this clonotype turned up a few times. This chain uses TRBV11-3 with TRBJ2-5; 9 nucleotides align to TRBD1. Germline V gene lookup returns CDR1 SGHNT and CDR2 YENEEA. The V gene end was trimmed by 3 bases and the J gene end by 3 bases; junction bases not matched to a gene: 2. The CDR3 runs to 14 residues. The CDR3 is CASSFRTGEETQYF. The CDR3 region has the DNA TGTGCCAGCAGCTTCAGGACAGGGGAAGAGACCCAGTACTTC.

This clonotype occurred many times. The chain joins TRBV20-1 to TRBJ2-5; TRBD2 is a possible D gene (5 bases). Per the germline V gene, CDR1 is DFQATT and CDR2 is SNEGSKA (reference sequence). V dropped 2 bases and J dropped 1 base, with 14 bases sitting between them. The CDR3 is 15 residues long. The DNA for the CDR3 is TGCAGTGCTAGACATACTGAGCGGATCCAAGAGACCCAGTACTTC. This sequence encodes CSARHTERIQETQYF.

This clonotype was found many times. J is TRBJ2-1 and V is TRBV2; possible D gene TRBD2, 6 bases. The germline V gene encodes CDR1 SNHLY and CDR2 FYNNEI. This CDR3 spans 15 amino acids. V lost 5 bases to trimming and J lost 7 bases, with 18 bases between them. The CDR3, as DNA: TGTGCCAGCAGTTATTCGTCGGGACTTATAAATGAGCAGTTCTTC. Residues: CASSYSSGLINEQFF.

V usage is TRBV5-4 and J usage is TRBJ2-2, with TRBD1 matching over 7 bases. The CDR3 extends over 16 amino acids. V shed 5 bases, J shed 5 bases, and the junction held 12 bases outside the gene matches. The germline CDR1 and CDR2 sequences are SGHNT and YYREEE (reference sequence). The CDR3 region is CASSWGQGVLTGELFF. The CDR3 DNA is TGTGCCAGCAGTTGGGGGCAGGGGGTGCTGACCGGGGAGCTGTTTTTT.

Only a few counts were recorded for this clonotype. The J gene is TRBJ1-5, the V gene TRBV15; no clear D. The CDR3 is made up of 14 amino acids. Trimming took off 5 bases at V and 7 bases at J, with 15 bases between the two ends. Germline V gives CDR1 LNHNV, CDR2 YYDKDF (reference sequence). The CDR3 region is CATSGSGDGQPQHF. The CDR3 DNA sequence: TGTGCCACCAGCGGATCCGGAGACGGACAGCCCCAGCATTTT.

This clonotype showed up many times. The chain combines TRBV29-1 with TRBJ2-5; either TRBD1 or TRBD2 may supply D (5 bases each). Trimming stripped 6 bases from V and 2 bases from J, with 16 bases between. The germline gives CDR1 SQVTM, CDR2 ANQGSEA. The CDR3 runs 14 residues. The CDR3 DNA is TGCAGCGTGGCACCGGGACCCATTCAAGAGACCCAGTACTTC. Its protein product is CSVAPGPIQETQYF.

In this sample, this clonotype turned up many times. This sequence joins TRBV6-1 and TRBJ1-4; no firm D call. This CDR3 has 13 amino acids. V was cut by 5 bases and J by 0 bases, with 4 bases left in between. Germline values: CDR1 MNHNS, CDR2 SASEGT. The CDR3 here is CASSRATNEKLFF. CDR3 sequence (DNA): TGTGCCAGCAGTCGTGCAACTAATGAAAAACTGTTTTTT.

This clonotype was counted between two and nine times. The chain carries TRBV20-1 and TRBJ2-7, with 9 positions matching TRBD2. CDR3 length: 14 residues. The V segment lost 7 bases and the J segment 0 bases; nucleotides outside the gene matches: 7. Germline lookup yields CDR1 DFQATT and CDR2 SNEGSKA (reference sequence). The CDR3 region has the DNA TGCAGTGGAGGGCGGGAGGGCAGCTCCTACGAGCAGTACTTC. Translation gives CSGGREGSSYEQYF.

Ten or more counts support this clonotype. The J gene is TRBJ2-7, the V gene TRBV27, with D possibly being TRBD2 (5 bases). The V gene lost 6 bases and the J gene lost 2 bases, with 20 bases spanning the gap. CDR1 MNHEY and CDR2 SMNVEV come from the germline V gene (reference sequence). The CDR3 length is 16 residues. CDR3 region: CASSPIPGITAYEQYF. The CDR3 DNA reads TGTGCCAGCAGCCCAATACCCGGGATCACGGCCTACGAGCAGTACTTC.

This clonotype was observed a handful of times. This rearrangement joins TRBV20-1 to TRBJ1-6; perhaps TRBD1 as D (5 bases). Trimming left V 0 bases short and J 3 bases short, with 12 bases between. The CDR3 has 16 amino acids. Germline CDR1 DFQATT, CDR2 SNEGSKA (reference sequence). CDR3 in amino acids: CSAREIRQNYNSPLHF. The CDR3 coding sequence is TGCAGTGCTAGAGAAATTCGACAGAACTATAATTCACCCCTCCACTTT.

This clonotype appeared many times. This chain uses TRBV2 with TRBJ1-5; D gene unclear. Germline CDR1 and CDR2: SNHLY and FYNNEI. The CDR3 runs 15 residues. V shed 1 base and J shed 0 bases, with 7 bases lying between them. The CDR3 reads CASSEGQYSNQPQHF. CDR3 DNA sequence: TGTGCCAGCAGTGAAGGCCAGTATAGCAATCAGCCCCAGCATTTT. The full variable domain, rest sourced from reference TRBV2 and TRBJ1-5, is EPEVTQTPSHQVTQMGQEVILRCVPISNHLYFYWYRQILGQKVEFLVSFYNNEISEKSEIFDDQFSVERPDGSNFTLKIRSTKLEDSAMYFCASSEGQYSNQPQHFGDGTRLSIL.

This chain connects TRBV7-2 to TRBJ2-3; 13 bases are shared with TRBD2. This CDR3 region has 15 residues. After removal of 5 bases from V and 3 bases from J, the junction contained 2 bases not matched to a gene. Looked up from germline, CDR1 is SGHTA and CDR2 is FQGNSA. The CDR3 DNA sequence: TGTGCCAGCAGCAAGGGACTAGCGGGAACAGATACGCAGTATTTT. Encoded protein: CASSKGLAGTDTQYF.

The table lists this clonotype with many counts. Written as DNA, the CDR3 is TGTGCCAGCAGTTTCGGGGGGCGACATGAAAAACTGTTTTTT. It translates to CASSFGGRHEKLFF. The chain links TRBV28 to TRBJ1-4; the D gene is possibly TRBD1 (6 bases). Germline V gene lookup returns CDR1 MDHEN and CDR2 SYDVKM. The CDR3 runs to 14 residues. Trimming left V 3 bases short and J 6 bases short, with 11 bases between.

This clonotype was seen repeatedly, ten times or more. The chain recombines TRBV5-8 with TRBJ2-7; unclear D gene. The V end lost 0 bases, the J end lost 4 bases, and 11 bases lay between the germline ends. This CDR3 has 14 residues. The germline V gene has CDR1 SGHTS and CDR2 YDEGEE. The CDR3 DNA reads as TGTGCCAGCAGCTTGGACACCGCCGCGTACGAGCAGTACTTC. Amino acids: CASSLDTAAYEQYF.

In this sample, this clonotype turned up many times. The chain employs TRBV2 and TRBJ1-1; the D is unclear. In germline, CDR1 is SNHLY, CDR2 FYNNEI. V was shortened by 7 bases and J by 0 bases, with 15 bases between the two germline ends. CDR3 size: 15 residues. DNA of the CDR3: TGTGCCAGCAACGAGGTCGGCTTCATGAACACTGAAGCTTTCTTT. It translates to CASNEVGFMNTEAFF.

This clonotype occurred a few times. CDR3 sequence reads: CSARDPRKTYEQYF. The CDR3 DNA reads TGCAGTGCTAGAGACCCAAGAAAAACCTACGAGCAGTACTTC. This chain connects TRBV20-1 to TRBJ2-7; no definite D call. The V and J ends lost 0 bases and 2 bases respectively, with 11 bases between them. CDR3 length equals 14 residues. The germline gives CDR1 DFQATT, CDR2 SNEGSKA (reference sequence).

This clonotype has a count of ten or more. The gene calls are TRBV2 and TRBJ2-5; D could derive from TRBD1 or TRBD2 (5 bases each). Germline loops: CDR1 SNHLY, CDR2 FYNNEI. V dropped 6 bases and J dropped 4 bases, with 18 bases sitting between them. The CDR3 totals 15 residues. DNA for the CDR3: TGTGCCAGCAGAGAAAGGACGGGTGGGGGAGAGACCCAGTACTTC. This translates into CASRERTGGGETQYF. Together with reference TRBV2 and TRBJ2-5, the CDR3 gives the full variable domain: EPEVTQTPSHQVTQMGQEVILRCVPISNHLYFYWYRQILGQKVEFLVSFYNNEISEKSEIFDDQFSVERPDGSNFTLKIRSTKLEDSAMYFCASRERTGGGETQYFGPGTRLLVL.

J is TRBJ2-7 and V is TRBV30, with D possibly TRBD2 on 6 matching bases. Trimming stripped 2 bases from V and 7 bases from J, with 15 bases between. The CDR3 consists of 13 residues. Looked up from germline, CDR1 is GTSNPN and CDR2 is SVGIG (reference sequence). The CDR3 reads CAWSQDGGSEQYF. The CDR3 DNA reads as TGTGCCTGGAGTCAGGACGGGGGTTCGGAGCAGTACTTC. The whole variable domain, filled in from reference TRBV30 and TRBJ2-7, reads SQTIHQWPATLVQPVGSPLSLECTVEGTSNPNLYWYRQAAGRGLQLLFYSVGIGQISSEVPQNLSASRPQDRQFILSSKKLLLSDSGFYLCAWSQDGGSEQYFGPGTRLTVT.

V usage is TRBV4-2 and J usage is TRBJ2-2; 9 bases line up with TRBD2. V shed 4 bases, J shed 1 base, and the junction held 13 bases outside the gene matches. CDR3 length equals 19 residues. Germline CDR1 reads LGHNA; CDR2 reads YNFKEQ. The CDR3 nucleotides read TGTGCCAGCAGCCCAGGGGCTAGCGGGGTTCTATGGAACACCGGGGAGCTGTTTTTT. This sequence encodes CASSPGASGVLWNTGELFF.

The rearrangement links TRBV6-5 to TRBJ2-2; no firm D call. V was cut by 0 bases and J by 0 bases, with 11 bases left in between. This CDR3 has 17 residues. Germline CDR1 MNHEY, CDR2 SVGAGI. The CDR3 sequence: CASSYSGKFANTGELFF. The CDR3 coding sequence is TGTGCCAGCAGTTACTCTGGCAAATTCGCGAACACCGGGGAGCTGTTTTTT.

This clonotype has at least ten counts. V usage is TRBV20-1 and J usage is TRBJ2-5, with D hard to call. The V and J ends lost 5 bases and 2 bases respectively, with 3 bases between them. Looked up from germline, CDR1 is DFQATT and CDR2 is SNEGSKA (reference sequence). The length of the CDR3 is 10 residues. The CDR3 loop is CSAGQETQYF. In nucleotides, the CDR3 is TGCAGTGCTGGTCAAGAGACCCAGTACTTC.

In this sample, this clonotype turned up many times. The V gene is TRBV20-1, the J gene TRBJ1-6, with 9 nucleotides matching TRBD1. The CDR3 is made up of 18 amino acids. Germline V gene sequence: CDR1 DFQATT, CDR2 SNEGSKA (reference sequence). V lost 0 bases and J lost 9; bases outside the gene matches: 15. The CDR3 coding sequence is TGCAGTGCTAGAGACATTTTACAGGGGACAGGGTTTGTTTCACCCCTCCACTTT. Translation gives CSARDILQGTGFVSPLHF.

This clonotype was recorded many times. The chain couples TRBV11-3 to TRBJ2-5; D call uncertain. V was shortened by 0 bases and J by 1 base, with 9 bases between the two germline ends. This CDR3 comprises 15 residues. Germline CDR1 is SGHNT and CDR2 is YENEEA. The CDR3 is CASSLDSSAQETQYF. For the CDR3, the DNA is TGTGCCAGCAGCTTAGATTCGTCCGCCCAAGAGACCCAGTACTTC.